The 25 T cell receptor beta chains below were found in one sample sequenced in a study of blood T cell repertoires in COVID-19. Method: immunoSEQ multiplex PCR; TCRdb's copy keeps in-frame clones and lacks some. Of 200,000 to 300,000 clones listed, about 83% were seen once; the top ten hold under 4.5%. The sequenced material came from peripheral blood. These receptors were collected from a man in his fifties or sixties with acute or convalescent COVID-19.

This clone was observed a few times. The chain joins TRBV6-1 to TRBJ1-2; D is undetermined. The CDR3 contains 12 residues. Per germline, CDR1 MNHNS and CDR2 SASEGT. V was clipped by 2 bases and J by 5 bases, with 6 bases between them. The CDR3 reads CASSERRYGYTF. The CDR3 bases are TGTGCCAGCAGTGAACGTCGGTATGGCTACACCTTC.

The chain has TRBV30 and TRBJ2-3; TRBD2 agrees at 7 bases. The CDR3 is 16 amino acids. V lost 3 bases and J lost 1; bases outside the gene matches: 10. Germline V gene data show CDR1 as GTSNPN and CDR2 as SVGIG (reference sequence). The CDR3 nucleotides are TGTGCCTGGAGGGGACTATTTGGCGGAGGCACAGATACGCAGTATTTT. Translation: CAWRGLFGGGTDTQYF. The full variable domain, completed using reference TRBV30 and TRBJ2-3, is SQTIHQWPATLVQPVGSPLSLECTVEGTSNPNLYWYRQAAGRGLQLLFYSVGIGQISSEVPQNLSASRPQDRQFILSSKKLLLSDSGFYLCAWRGLFGGGTDTQYFGPGTRLTVL.

J is TRBJ1-4 and V is TRBV28; 12 bases are a match to TRBD1. V lost 6 bases to trimming and J lost 6 bases; unmatched junction nucleotides: 5. The CDR3 length is 15 residues. Germline assignment: CDR1 MDHEN and CDR2 SYDVKM. The DNA of the CDR3 is TGTGCCAGCAGGGGGGACAGGGGGCGATATGAAAAACTGTTTTTT. It encodes CASRGDRGRYEKLFF.

This clone was seen a few times. V and J are TRBV27 and TRBJ1-5, with TRBD1 matching over 10 bases. Germline-derived CDR1 and CDR2 are MNHEY and SMNVEV (reference sequence). This CDR3 is 14 amino acids long. V shed 4 bases and J 6 bases; nucleotides not matched to a gene: 3. CDR3 nucleotide sequence: TGTGCCAGCAGTTCGACAGGGGGCCCTCAGCCCCAGCATTTT. This sequence encodes CASSSTGGPQPQHF.

The V and J genes are TRBV4-1 and TRBJ1-5; 7 nucleotides line up with TRBD1. The CDR3 extends over 16 amino acids. V trimming: 2 bases; J trimming: 4 bases; junction bases outside the gene matches: 8. Germline V gene sequence: CDR1 MGHRA, CDR2 YSYEKL. In DNA form, the CDR3 reads TGCGCCAGCAGCCAAACCCCAGGGGGATTAAATCAGCCCCAGCATTTT. Residues: CASSQTPGGLNQPQHF.

The V call is TRBV5-1, the J call TRBJ2-7; the D gene is possibly TRBD1 (6 bases). Germline V CDR1 and CDR2: SGHRS, YFSETQ. Trimming took 6 bases from V and 2 from J, leaving 12 bases between them. CDR3 size: 13 residues. The DNA of the CDR3 is TGCGCCAGCACGCCCCAGGGGCCCTACGAGCAGTACTTC. This encodes CASTPQGPYEQYF.

This rearrangement joins TRBV19 to TRBJ2-7; D is perhaps TRBD2 (6 bases). V lost 5 bases and J lost 3, with 14 bases in between. Germline-derived CDR1 and CDR2 are LNHDA and SQIVND (reference sequence). This CDR3 is 14 amino acids long. In nucleotides, the CDR3 is TGTGCCAGTAGTGATCCGGGACTGCTCTACGAGCAGTACTTC. This sequence encodes CASSDPGLLYEQYF.

The gene calls are TRBV10-2 and TRBJ2-5; 7 nucleotides line up with TRBD2. Germline trimming cut 4 bases from V and 7 bases from J; bases unmatched to any gene: 6. Germline CDR1 is WSHSY and CDR2 is SAAADI. The CDR3 extends over 13 amino acids. Here the CDR3 reads CASSVGGRRTQYF. For the CDR3, the DNA is TGCGCCAGCAGTGTGGGGGGGAGAAGGACCCAGTACTTC.

The V gene is TRBV6-1, the J gene TRBJ1-2; D remains ambiguous. Germline V gives CDR1 MNHNS, CDR2 SASEGT. This CDR3 has 11 amino acids. Trimming stripped 3 bases from V and 8 bases from J, with 7 bases between. The CDR3 region is CASSELTGYTF. The CDR3 DNA reads TGTGCCAGCAGTGAGCTGACAGGCTACACCTTC.

J is TRBJ2-1 and V is TRBV7-9; 8 bases map to TRBD2. CDR1 is SEHNR and CDR2 is FQNEAQ in the germline V gene (reference sequence). Losses at the gene ends were 5 bases for V and 5 bases for J; bases not matched to a gene: 8. The CDR3 has 15 amino acids. Written as DNA, the CDR3 is TGTGCCAGCAGCCCAATAGCGGGACCCAACAATGAGCAGTTCTTC. Translating gives CASSPIAGPNNEQFF.

In its sample, this clone was seen once. This sequence joins TRBV15 and TRBJ1-2; 8 nucleotides agree with TRBD1. Germline loops: CDR1 LNHNV, CDR2 YYDKDF (reference sequence). V gave up 8 bases and J gave up 4 bases; unmatched junction bases: 6. CDR3 length: 13 residues. CDR3 sequence reads: CATALTGAYGYTF. CDR3 DNA sequence: TGTGCCACCGCCTTGACAGGGGCCTATGGCTACACCTTC.

The V gene is TRBV2, the J gene TRBJ2-7; maybe TRBD2 (5 bases). CDR3 size: 12 residues. The V end lost 3 bases, the J end lost 7 bases, and 10 bases lay between the germline ends. CDR1 is SNHLY and CDR2 is FYNNEI in the germline V gene. Here the CDR3 DNA reads TGTGCCAGCAGTGAGAGAGGGTGGGAGCAGTACTTC. It translates to CASSERGWEQYF. Full variable domain (missing parts from reference TRBV2 and TRBJ2-7): EPEVTQTPSHQVTQMGQEVILRCVPISNHLYFYWYRQILGQKVEFLVSFYNNEISEKSEIFDDQFSVERPDGSNFTLKIRSTKLEDSAMYFCASSERGWEQYFGPGTRLTVT.

The chain carries TRBV11-3 and TRBJ1-2; no definite D call. The ends were cut back, 0 bases at V and 6 bases at J, with 8 bases in the middle. This CDR3 has 13 amino acids. Germline loops: CDR1 SGHNT, CDR2 YENEEA. CDR3 DNA: TGTGCCAGCAGCTTAGAGGGCTTGGATGGCTACACCTTC. Translation gives CASSLEGLDGYTF.

The chain carries TRBV27 and TRBJ1-5; a possible D gene is TRBD1 (6 bases). V was cut by 4 bases and J by 6 bases, with 10 bases left in between. Germline values: CDR1 MNHEY, CDR2 SMNVEV (reference sequence). The CDR3 runs to 13 residues. The CDR3 DNA reads as TGTGCCAGCAGTTCAACAGGGAGTCAGCCCCAGCATTTT. Protein: CASSSTGSQPQHF.

The J gene is TRBJ2-3, the V gene TRBV11-2; perhaps TRBD2 as D (6 bases). Germline V gene sequence: CDR1 SGHAT, CDR2 FQNNGV. V gave up 2 bases and J gave up 1 base, with 16 bases separating them. The CDR3 extends over 17 amino acids. The CDR3 protein is CASSLSPRVAGTDTQYF. CDR3 sequence (DNA): TGTGCCAGCAGCTTAAGCCCTCGGGTAGCGGGCACAGATACGCAGTATTTT.

This chain uses TRBV24-1 with TRBJ2-3; 7 bases match TRBD2. Germline V gene lookup returns CDR1 KGHDR and CDR2 SFDVKD. The CDR3 spans 14 residues. Trimming cost V 5 bases and J 3 bases; bases outside gene matches: 4. The CDR3 loop is CATSVGGLTDTQYF. The CDR3 DNA sequence: TGTGCCACCAGTGTGGGGGGGTTGACAGATACGCAGTATTTT.

This chain links TRBV7-9 with TRBJ1-1; TRBD1 might be the D (5 bases). CDR1 SEHNR and CDR2 FQNEAQ come from the germline V gene (reference sequence). CDR3 length: 13 amino acids. V lost 3 bases to trimming and J lost 3 bases, with 8 bases between them. CDR3 residues: CASSFETDTEAFF. The CDR3 nucleotides read TGTGCCAGCAGCTTCGAGACAGACACTGAAGCTTTCTTT.

This chain links TRBV28 with TRBJ1-5; TRBD1 agrees at 7 bases. Losses at the gene ends were 6 bases for V and 4 bases for J; bases not matched to a gene: 6. Germline V gives CDR1 MDHEN, CDR2 SYDVKM. The CDR3 extends over 14 amino acids. DNA of the CDR3: TGTGCCAGCAGCATGACAGGGTTGAATCAGCCCCAGCATTTT. This gives the protein CASSMTGLNQPQHF.

Only a few counts were recorded for this clone. The chain links TRBV7-3 to TRBJ2-6, with 8 bases matching TRBD1. Germline V gives CDR1 SGHTA, CDR2 FQGTGA. Losses at the gene ends were 5 bases for V and 2 bases for J; bases not matched to a gene: 5. The CDR3 covers 16 residues. The CDR3 is CASSPTGGAGANVLTF. The CDR3 DNA reads TGTGCCAGCAGCCCTACAGGGGGAGCTGGGGCCAACGTCCTGACTTTC.

The chain carries TRBV20-1 and TRBJ2-7; 7 positions agree with TRBD1. This CDR3 comprises 11 residues. Germline loops: CDR1 DFQATT, CDR2 SNEGSKA (reference sequence). Trimming at V came to 5 bases and at J to 3 bases, leaving 1 base not matched to a gene. The CDR3 DNA reads TGCAGTGCTCGGGACAGCTACGAGCAGTACTTC. This translates into CSARDSYEQYF.

The chain employs TRBV7-8 and TRBJ2-2; 7 positions match TRBD1. CDR1 and CDR2 (germline): SGHVS, FQNEAQ. The CDR3 is made up of 15 amino acids. J was trimmed by 0 bases and V by 6 bases; bases with no gene match: 4. CDR3 nucleotide sequence: TGTGCCAGCAGACGCGGACAGGCGAACACCGGGGAGCTGTTTTTT. Translated: CASRRGQANTGELFF.

This clone appeared a few times. The chain is built from TRBV5-4 and TRBJ1-2, with no clear D. The ends were cut back, 2 bases at V and 5 bases at J, with 10 bases in the middle. CDR1 is SGHNT, CDR2 YYREEE, per germline (reference sequence). This CDR3 spans 13 amino acids. The CDR3 spells CASSFSGNYGYTF. As DNA, the CDR3 is TGTGCCAGCAGCTTCTCCGGTAATTATGGCTACACCTTC. Variable domain in full (rest from reference TRBV5-4 and TRBJ1-2): ETGVTQSPTHLIKTRGQQVTLRCSSQSGHNTVSWYQQALGQGPQFIFQYYREEENGRGNFPPRFSGLQFPNYSSELNVNALELDDSALYLCASSFSGNYGYTFGSGTRLTVV.

The chain employs TRBV2 and TRBJ1-1, with a possible D match to TRBD1 (5 bases). Deletions cut 10 bases from V and 5 bases from J, with 20 bases between. The CDR3 has 14 amino acids. Germline V gene data show CDR1 as SNHLY and CDR2 as FYNNEI. CDR3 nucleotides: TGTGCCACCAGAGACAGCCCAGGGTCGACTGAAGCTTTCTTT. It encodes CATRDSPGSTEAFF.

The chain links TRBV9 to TRBJ2-5; D is possibly TRBD2 (5 bases). CDR1 and CDR2 from the germline V gene are SGDLS and YYNGEE. The CDR3 has 15 residues. With 0 bases removed from V and 3 bases from J, the gap between germline ends came to 12 bases. The CDR3 sequence is CASSVAWGAKETQYF. The CDR3 DNA follows: TGTGCCAGCAGCGTAGCTTGGGGAGCAAAAGAGACCCAGTACTTC.

The rearrangement uses TRBV3-1 (or the pseudogene TRBV3-2) and TRBJ1-3; TRBD1 might be the D (5 bases). Germline V lookup: CDR1 LGHDT, CDR2 YNNKEL (reference sequence). The CDR3 is 16 residues long. V lost 2 bases and J lost 0, with 11 bases in between. CDR3 DNA: TGTGCCAGCAGCCAACGCGGGACGGACTCTGGAAACACCATATATTTT. This sequence encodes CASSQRGTDSGNTIYF.